The entry that follows covers one T cell receptor beta chain sequence. Antigen unknown. Data came from immunoSEQ multiplex PCR; TCRdb stores just in-frame clones and leaves some out. The table lists roughly 27,000 clones, 55% to 75% of them singletons. Viral peptide pool expansion of antigen-specific CD4+ T cells preceded sequencing in the ViraFEST assay. After less than twelve days in culture, the CD4+ T cells were isolated. According to the study, vaccine recipients showed no prior SARS-CoV-2 infection and negative nucleocapsid antibodies. Cultures received IL-2 medium that replaced half the medium on days 3 and 7. V was shortened by 1 base and J by 10 bases, with 12 bases between the two germline ends. Germline values: CDR1 SGHVS, CDR2 FQNEAQ. The CDR3 sequence is 13 residues long. This sample is drawn from a study of vaccination effects on CD4 cells after COVID-19. Points from the study as a whole: Cross-reactivity with common cold coronaviruses was shown by only 1 of 255 vaccine-induced clones in healthy vaccinees. There was marked clonal contraction among infection- and vaccine-induced clones late after vaccination.

This TCR came from a human donor who received a COVID-19 vaccine. Source: CD4+ T cells from PBMCs cultured with SARS-CoV-2 spike peptides, taken before COVID-19 vaccination. The V gene is TRBV7-8, the J gene TRBJ2-3, with a tentative D call TRBD1 (6 bases). The DNA of the CDR3 is TGTGCCAGCAGCTTAGACCCAGGGGCTGCGCAGTATTTT. Its protein product is CASSLDPGAAQYF.